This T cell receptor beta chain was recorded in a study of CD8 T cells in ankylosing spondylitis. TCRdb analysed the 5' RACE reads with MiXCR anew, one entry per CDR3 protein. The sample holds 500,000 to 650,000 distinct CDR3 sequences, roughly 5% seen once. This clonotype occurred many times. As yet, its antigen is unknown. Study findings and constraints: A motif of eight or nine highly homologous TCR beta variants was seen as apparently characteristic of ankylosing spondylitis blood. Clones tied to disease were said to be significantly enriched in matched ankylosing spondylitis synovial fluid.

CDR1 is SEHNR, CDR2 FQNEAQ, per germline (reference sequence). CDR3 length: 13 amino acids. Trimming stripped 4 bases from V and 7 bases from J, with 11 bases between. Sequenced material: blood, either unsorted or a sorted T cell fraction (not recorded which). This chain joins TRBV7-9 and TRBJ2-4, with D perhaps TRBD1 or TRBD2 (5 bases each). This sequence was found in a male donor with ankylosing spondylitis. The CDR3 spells CASSSGTWNIQYF. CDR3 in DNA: TGTGCCAGCAGCTCCGGGACGTGGAACATTCAGTACTTC. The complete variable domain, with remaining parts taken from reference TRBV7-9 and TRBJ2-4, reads DTGVSQNPRHKITKRGQNVTFRCDPISEHNRLYWYRQTLGQGPEFLTYFQNEAQLEKSRLLSDRFSAERPKGSFSTLEIQRTEQGDSAMYLCASSSGTWNIQYFGAGTRLSVL.